This TCR beta chain is drawn from a study of T cell changes during pregnancy in multiple sclerosis. Repertoires were generated with immunoSEQ multiplex PCR, while TCRdb's copy carries only in-frame clones and drops some. The sample has about 99,000 clones; almost 95% are singletons. The germline V gene has CDR1 DFQATT and CDR2 SNEGSKA (reference sequence). Trimming took off 6 bases at V and 2 bases at J, with 7 bases between the two ends. The length of the CDR3 is 11 residues. Sample: peripheral blood, taken after pregnancy. The gene calls are TRBV20-1 and TRBJ2-5; D not certain. The TCR originated in a female donor with multiple sclerosis, enrolled in a pregnancy study. CDR3 sequence (DNA): TGCAGTGCCCTCTTTCAAGAGACCCAGTACTTC. Translated: CSALFQETQYF.